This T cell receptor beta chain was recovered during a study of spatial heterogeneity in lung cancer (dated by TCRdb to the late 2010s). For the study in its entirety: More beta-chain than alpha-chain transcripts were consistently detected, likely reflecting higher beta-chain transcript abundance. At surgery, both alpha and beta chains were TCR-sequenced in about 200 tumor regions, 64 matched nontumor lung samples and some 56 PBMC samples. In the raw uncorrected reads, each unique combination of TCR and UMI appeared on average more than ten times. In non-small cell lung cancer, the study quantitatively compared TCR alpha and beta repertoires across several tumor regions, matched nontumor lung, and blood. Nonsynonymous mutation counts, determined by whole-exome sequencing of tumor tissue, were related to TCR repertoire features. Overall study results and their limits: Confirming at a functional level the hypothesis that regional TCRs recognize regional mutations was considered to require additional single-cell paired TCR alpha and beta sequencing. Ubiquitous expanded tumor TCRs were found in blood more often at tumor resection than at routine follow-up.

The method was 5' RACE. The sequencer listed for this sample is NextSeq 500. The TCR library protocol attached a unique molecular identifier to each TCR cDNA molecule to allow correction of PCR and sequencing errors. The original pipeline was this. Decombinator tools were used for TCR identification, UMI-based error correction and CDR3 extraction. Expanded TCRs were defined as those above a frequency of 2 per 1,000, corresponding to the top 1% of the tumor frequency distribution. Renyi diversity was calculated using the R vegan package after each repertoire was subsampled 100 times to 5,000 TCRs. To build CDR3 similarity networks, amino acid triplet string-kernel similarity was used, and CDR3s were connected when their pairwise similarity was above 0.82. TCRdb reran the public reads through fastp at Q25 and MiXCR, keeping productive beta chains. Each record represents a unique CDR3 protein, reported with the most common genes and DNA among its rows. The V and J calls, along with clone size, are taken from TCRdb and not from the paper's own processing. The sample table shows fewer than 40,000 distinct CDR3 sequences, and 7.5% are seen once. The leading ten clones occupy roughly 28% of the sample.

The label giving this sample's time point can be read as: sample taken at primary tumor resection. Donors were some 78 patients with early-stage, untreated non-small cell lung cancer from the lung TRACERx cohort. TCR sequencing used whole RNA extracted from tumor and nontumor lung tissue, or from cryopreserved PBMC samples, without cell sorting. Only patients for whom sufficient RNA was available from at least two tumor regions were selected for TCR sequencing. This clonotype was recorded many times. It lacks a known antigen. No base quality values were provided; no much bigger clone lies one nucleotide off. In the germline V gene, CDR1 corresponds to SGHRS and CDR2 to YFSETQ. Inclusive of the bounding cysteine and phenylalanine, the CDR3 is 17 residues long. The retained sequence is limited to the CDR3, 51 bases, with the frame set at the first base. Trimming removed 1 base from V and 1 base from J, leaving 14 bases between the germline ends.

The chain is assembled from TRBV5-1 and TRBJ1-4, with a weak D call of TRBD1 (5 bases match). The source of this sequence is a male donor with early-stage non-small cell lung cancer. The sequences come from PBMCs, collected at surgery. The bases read TGCGCCAGCAGCTTGAGACCAAGTGGGGGAACTAATGAAAAACTGTTTTTT. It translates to CASSLRPSGGTNEKLFF.